A single sample gave rise to the 19 T cell receptor beta chains below, sequenced in a study of T cell responses to AZD1222 COVID-19 vaccine. The table came from immunoSEQ multiplex PCR; TCRdb's copy has only in-frame clones and leaves some out. Among about 92,000 clones listed, approximately 91% were seen once. Sequenced here: peripheral blood, sampled on day 0 of AZD1222 vaccination. These receptors came from an adult in good health.

This chain uses TRBV5-4 with TRBJ2-5, with TRBD2 matching 9 bases. CDR1 is SGHNT, CDR2 YYREEE, per germline (reference sequence). The CDR3 has 15 residues. V lost 6 bases and J lost 7; bases outside the gene matches: 13. CDR3: CASKGLAGPSGTQYF. The CDR3 region has the DNA TGTGCCAGCAAAGGGCTAGCGGGACCAAGTGGGACCCAGTACTTC.

The rearrangement uses TRBV6-2 or TRBV6-3 and TRBJ1-5; D may be TRBD1 (6 bases). The CDR3 extends over 15 amino acids. Germline CDR1 MNHEY, CDR2 SVGEGT. V lost 2 bases and J lost 7, with 15 bases in between. The CDR3 nucleotides are TGTGCCAGCAGTTACGGGCAGGGGAAGAAACAGCCCCAGCATTTT. This translates into CASSYGQGKKQPQHF.

V gene TRBV25-1 combines with J gene TRBJ1-4; TRBD1 might be the D (5 bases). The CDR3 loop spans 14 amino acids. V lost 2 bases, J lost 10 bases, and 14 bases lay in between. Germline CDR1 reads MGHDK; CDR2 reads SYGVNS. The CDR3 sequence: CASSELPGGGKLFF. In DNA, the CDR3 is TGTGCCAGCAGTGAACTCCCGGGCGGGGGAAAACTGTTTTTT.

The chain has TRBV19 and TRBJ2-2; D is unclear. CDR1 is LNHDA and CDR2 is SQIVND in the germline V gene (reference sequence). This CDR3 spans 16 amino acids. Between the trimmed V and J ends, which lost 0 bases and 0 bases, there was a span of 8 bases. CDR3 nucleotides: TGTGCCAGTAGTATAGAAAGGCTAGCGAACACCGGGGAGCTGTTTTTT. This translates into CASSIERLANTGELFF.

V usage is TRBV7-9 and J usage is TRBJ2-2; TRBD1 matches at 11 bases. CDR1 and CDR2 from the germline V gene are SEHNR and FQNEAQ (reference sequence). The CDR3 runs to 15 residues. V was clipped by 3 bases and J by 5 bases; unmatched bases: 2. This chain's CDR3 is CASSFGDRGTGELFF. Here the CDR3 DNA reads TGTGCCAGCAGCTTCGGGGACAGGGGGACCGGGGAGCTGTTTTTT.

The V call is TRBV10-3, the J call TRBJ1-2, with D uncertain. V shed 2 bases and J shed 4 bases, with 8 bases lying between them. Germline CDR1 ENHRY, CDR2 SYGVKD. This CDR3 comprises 13 residues. CDR3 coding DNA: TGTGCCATCAGTGAGGACGCAGGCTATGGCTACACCTTC. This codes for CAISEDAGYGYTF.

This chain joins TRBV24-1 and TRBJ2-7; unclear D gene. CDR1 and CDR2 from the germline V gene are KGHDR and SFDVKD. V was cut by 1 base and J by 3 bases, with 15 bases left in between. The CDR3 has 16 amino acids. The CDR3: CATSDLTLLYFYEQYF. Written as DNA, the CDR3 is TGTGCCACCAGTGATTTAACTTTACTTTACTTCTACGAGCAGTACTTC.

The rearrangement uses TRBV4-1 and TRBJ2-7; tentatively, D is TRBD1 (6 bases). Germline CDR1 MGHRA, CDR2 YSYEKL. Trimming took off 2 bases at V and 6 bases at J, with 11 bases between the two ends. CDR3 length: 13 residues. The CDR3 spells CASSQIEGGEQYF. The DNA for the CDR3 is TGCGCCAGCAGCCAAATCGAAGGGGGCGAGCAGTACTTC.

The chain has TRBV15 and TRBJ2-7; maybe TRBD2 (6 bases). Germline CDR1 LNHNV, CDR2 YYDKDF (reference sequence). The V end was cut by 0 bases, the J end by 7 bases, with 25 bases between. The CDR3 is 18 residues long. DNA of the CDR3: TGTGCCACCAGCAGAGATACCCCGGGACGGGGGTGGAATTGGGAGCAGTACTTC. As protein: CATSRDTPGRGWNWEQYF.

This rearrangement joins TRBV6-2 or TRBV6-3 to TRBJ2-7, with 8 bases that match TRBD1. This CDR3 is 13 amino acids long. Per germline, CDR1 MNHEY and CDR2 SVGEGT. The trim removed 0 bases at V and 12 bases at J, leaving 7 bases unmatched. The CDR3 protein is CASSYSGQGAPYF. The CDR3 bases are TGTGCCAGCAGTTACTCTGGGCAGGGGGCACCGTACTTC.

J is TRBJ2-3 and V is TRBV29-1, with 8 bases lining up with TRBD2. The V gene end was trimmed by 4 bases and the J gene end by 4 bases; junction bases not matched to a gene: 10. The CDR3 consists of 15 residues. CDR1 is SQVTM, CDR2 ANQGSEA, per germline. CDR3 sequence reads: CSVATGGPVADTQYF. CDR3 bases: TGCAGCGTTGCCACGGGGGGGCCGGTTGCAGATACGCAGTATTTT.

The chain recombines TRBV3-1 (or the pseudogene TRBV3-2) with TRBJ1-4; D is uncertain. The CDR3 loop spans 12 amino acids. V was shortened by 5 bases and J by 14 bases, with 15 bases between the two germline ends. Germline loops: CDR1 LGHDT, CDR2 YNNKEL (reference sequence). Here the CDR3 reads CASSLLASRLFF. The CDR3 region has the DNA TGTGCCAGCAGCTTGTTGGCCTCGAGGCTGTTTTTT.

The chain uses TRBV20-1 and TRBJ2-2, with 9 nucleotides matching TRBD2. Germline V CDR1 and CDR2: DFQATT, SNEGSKA (reference sequence). CDR3 size: 14 residues. V dropped 3 bases and J dropped 4; count of bases not matched to a gene: 3. The CDR3 DNA sequence: TGCAGTGCTAGTAGCGGGGGACCCACCGGGGAGCTGTTTTTT. This encodes CSASSGGPTGELFF.

J is TRBJ1-3 and V is TRBV27, with D possibly TRBD1 on 5 matching bases. The CDR3 has 13 amino acids. V lost 6 bases to trimming and J lost 3 bases, with 9 bases between them. Germline-derived CDR1 and CDR2 are MNHEY and SMNVEV (reference sequence). Here the CDR3 DNA reads TGTGCCAGCAGAGGGACGGTTGGAAACACCATATATTTT. Its protein is CASRGTVGNTIYF.

The chain recombines TRBV6-1 with TRBJ2-2; the D gene is possibly TRBD2 (5 bases). The CDR3 sequence is 15 residues long. CDR1 MNHNS and CDR2 SASEGT come from the germline V gene. With 2 bases removed from V and 2 bases from J, the gap between germline ends came to 9 bases. The CDR3 loop reads CASSERGYNTGELFF. The CDR3 nucleotides read TGTGCCAGCAGTGAACGGGGTTATAACACCGGGGAGCTGTTTTTT.

This chain connects TRBV5-4 to TRBJ1-4; D ambiguous. CDR1 SGHNT and CDR2 YYREEE come from the germline V gene (reference sequence). This CDR3 comprises 13 residues. V lost 4 bases, J lost 13 bases, and 17 bases lay in between. In DNA, the CDR3 is TGTGCCAGCAGCCTTCCCGACCGAACCCGACTGTTTTTT. Its translation is CASSLPDRTRLFF.

This clone was seen once. CDR3 residues: CASSPTGDTGYTF. The CDR3 DNA reads as TGTGCCAGCAGCCCAACCGGGGATACGGGCTACACCTTC. The chain joins TRBV16 to TRBJ1-2; no definite D call. Per germline, CDR1 KGHSY and CDR2 FQNENV. The CDR3 runs 13 residues. V lost 4 bases to trimming and J lost 8 bases, with 14 bases between them.

V usage is TRBV14 and J usage is TRBJ1-1; TRBD1 might be the D (5 bases). CDR1 and CDR2 (germline): SGHDN, FVKESK. The ends were cut back, 4 bases at V and 7 bases at J, with 16 bases in the middle. The CDR3 is made up of 14 amino acids. The CDR3 is CASSPRGRGFEAFF. DNA for the CDR3: TGTGCCAGCAGCCCCCGGGGAAGGGGCTTTGAAGCTTTCTTT.

This chain connects TRBV15 to TRBJ2-5, with 8 positions matching TRBD1. Looked up from germline, CDR1 is LNHNV and CDR2 is YYDKDF (reference sequence). Unmatched junction bases numbered 15, after V lost 4 bases and J lost 5 bases. The CDR3 is 17 residues long. The CDR3 reads CATSNDPGQGAGETQYF. In DNA form, the CDR3 reads TGTGCCACCAGCAATGACCCTGGGCAGGGGGCCGGGGAGACCCAGTACTTC.